These T cell receptor beta chains were read from a single sample in a study of T cell clonotyping in hematopoietic cell transplantation. The protocol was immunoSEQ multiplex PCR, while the TCRdb copy is restricted to in-frame clones and leaves out a portion. The sample records roughly 46,000 clones, roughly 80% being singletons. Sample: peripheral blood mononuclear cells, taken before stem cell transplant. These receptors all come from a man aged 55-75 years with myelodysplastic syndrome. Some clones in this sample may be carry-over from other donors' samples. CDR3s include the opening cysteine and the closing phenylalanine or tryptophan. The D gene is left open where the match is weak. Expanded clones get a size class; other rows say once, few or many, or leave the size out.

v_gene: TRBV10-3; d_gene: TRBD1; abundance: NA; j_gene: TRBJ2-7; CDR3nt: TGTGCCATCAAGGGACAGGGGGTCGACGAGCAGTACTTC; CDR3aa: CAIKGQGVDEQYF
v_gene: TRBV7-2; d_gene: NA; abundance: NA; j_gene: TRBJ2-1; CDR3nt: TGTGCCAGCAGCTTGGGGGGGCGAGGGACCTACAATGAGCAGTTCTTC; CDR3aa: CASSLGGRGTYNEQFF
v_gene: TRBV5-6; d_gene: TRBD1; abundance: NA; j_gene: TRBJ1-2; CDR3nt: TGTGCCAGCAGCTGGAACAGGGGTCGTGGCTACACCTTC; CDR3aa: CASSWNRGRGYTF
v_gene: TRBV4-3; d_gene: NA; abundance: few; j_gene: TRBJ1-2; CDR3nt: TGCGCCAGCAGCCATGCTACAGGGACGGCTAACTATGGCTACACCTTC; CDR3aa: CASSHATGTANYGYTF
v_gene: TRBV7-2; d_gene: NA; abundance: NA; j_gene: TRBJ1-1; CDR3nt: TGTGCCAGCAGCTTAGCGATGGGTGGGACTGAAGCTTTCTTT; CDR3aa: CASSLAMGGTEAFF
v_gene: TRBV25-1; d_gene: TRBD1; abundance: NA; j_gene: TRBJ1-2; CDR3nt: TGTGCCAGTAGGAATCCCGGGACAGGGGGCGCGGGCGGCTACACCTTC; CDR3aa: CASRNPGTGGAGGYTF
v_gene: TRBV28; d_gene: NA; abundance: NA; j_gene: TRBJ1-4; CDR3nt: TGTGCCAGCAGTTTAGTGGGGTCTAATGAAAAACTGTTTTTT; CDR3aa: CASSLVGSNEKLFF
v_gene: TRBV10-1; d_gene: TRBD2; abundance: NA; j_gene: TRBJ2-3; CDR3nt: TGCGCCAGCAAAAGCGGGGGGTATCGCACAGATACGCAGTATTTT; CDR3aa: CASKSGGYRTDTQYF
v_gene: TRBV23-1; d_gene: NA; abundance: NA; j_gene: TRBJ1-6; CDR3nt: TGCGCCAGCAGTCAACGGGTTAGCAGGTCCCACTCCTATAATTCACCCCTCCACTTT; CDR3aa: CASSQRVSRSHSYNSPLHF
v_gene: TRBV6-1; d_gene: NA; abundance: NA; j_gene: TRBJ1-1; CDR3nt: TGTGCCAGCAAAAGCGCGAGCCAGTCGAACACTGAAGCTTTCTTT; CDR3aa: CASKSASQSNTEAFF
v_gene: TRBV29-1; d_gene: NA; abundance: NA; j_gene: TRBJ2-3; CDR3nt: TGCAGCGTTGCCCCGTCCCCCTGGGATACGCAGTATTTT; CDR3aa: CSVAPSPWDTQYF
v_gene: TRBV29-1; d_gene: TRBD1; abundance: few; j_gene: TRBJ1-2; CDR3nt: TGCAGCGTTCCCCGGGACAGGGGGACTGACTATGGCTACACCTTC; CDR3aa: CSVPRDRGTDYGYTF
v_gene: TRBV28; d_gene: NA; abundance: NA; j_gene: TRBJ2-1; CDR3nt: TGTGCCAGCAGTTTATTCGGGTCGGGGATCAATGAGCAGTTCTTC; CDR3aa: CASSLFGSGINEQFF
v_gene: TRBV7-2; d_gene: NA; abundance: once; j_gene: TRBJ1-5; CDR3nt: TGTGCCAGCAGCTTACGGGGTGATCAGCCCCAGCATTTT; CDR3aa: CASSLRGDQPQHF
v_gene: TRBV28; d_gene: NA; abundance: NA; j_gene: TRBJ1-2; CDR3nt: TGTGCCAGCACCCCCGTGGGCAGGGCTAGCAGTGGCTACACCTTC; CDR3aa: CASTPVGRASSGYTF
v_gene: TRBV29-1; d_gene: NA; abundance: once; j_gene: TRBJ2-1; CDR3nt: TGCAGCGCCCCAGGGTTCTACAATGAGCAGTTCTTC; CDR3aa: CSAPGFYNEQFF
v_gene: TRBV6-1; d_gene: NA; abundance: NA; j_gene: TRBJ1-1; CDR3nt: TGTGCCAGCAGTGAATACGGTTACGACACTGAAGCTTTCTTT; CDR3aa: CASSEYGYDTEAFF
v_gene: TRBV27; d_gene: TRBD2; abundance: NA; j_gene: TRBJ2-7; CDR3nt: TGTGCCAGCAGGGGACTAGCGGGCGGAGACTACGAGCAGTACTTC; CDR3aa: CASRGLAGGDYEQYF
v_gene: TRBV10-3; d_gene: NA; abundance: NA; j_gene: TRBJ1-2; CDR3nt: TGTGCCATCAGTGAGTCCCGCGACAGCGGGGGCTACACCTTC; CDR3aa: CAISESRDSGGYTF
v_gene: TRBV4-2; d_gene: TRBD1; abundance: once; j_gene: TRBJ1-4; CDR3nt: TGTGCCAGCAGCCAAGAGAGGGGGACAGTAAAACTGTTTTTT; CDR3aa: CASSQERGTVKLFF
v_gene: TRBV11-3; d_gene: TRBD1; abundance: NA; j_gene: TRBJ2-5; CDR3nt: TGTGCCAGCAGCCTAGGCCAGGGACAGAAAGAGACCCAGTACTTC; CDR3aa: CASSLGQGQKETQYF
v_gene: TRBV7-2; d_gene: NA; abundance: NA; j_gene: TRBJ2-3; CDR3nt: TGTGCCAGCAGCTTAGATGGCACAGATACGCAGTATTTT; CDR3aa: CASSLDGTDTQYF
v_gene: TRBV6-1; d_gene: NA; abundance: NA; j_gene: TRBJ1-5; CDR3nt: TGTGCCAGCAGTGAAATAGGGGTGGGGAATCAGCCCCAGCATTTT; CDR3aa: CASSEIGVGNQPQHF
v_gene: TRBV15; d_gene: TRBD1; abundance: NA; j_gene: TRBJ2-7; CDR3nt: TGTGCCACCAGCAGAGGACAGGGGAATGCCTACGAGCAGTACTTC; CDR3aa: CATSRGQGNAYEQYF
v_gene: TRBV23-1; d_gene: TRBD1; abundance: NA; j_gene: TRBJ1-6; CDR3nt: TGCGCCAGCGGCCACAGGGGTTTGAATTCACCCCTCCACTTT; CDR3aa: CASGHRGLNSPLHF
v_gene: TRBV6-1; d_gene: NA; abundance: few; j_gene: TRBJ1-6; CDR3nt: TGTGCCAGCAGTCTACAACTTAATTCACCCCTCCACTTT; CDR3aa: CASSLQLNSPLHF
v_gene: TRBV6-1; d_gene: NA; abundance: NA; j_gene: TRBJ2-2; CDR3nt: TGTGCCAGCAGTCCTGGGAACACCGGGGAGCTGTTTTTT; CDR3aa: CASSPGNTGELFF
v_gene: TRBV7-8; d_gene: NA; abundance: NA; j_gene: TRBJ1-5; CDR3nt: TGTGCCAGCAGCTTAGACACAGGCACCAATCAGCCCCAGCATTTT; CDR3aa: CASSLDTGTNQPQHF
v_gene: TRBV6-5; d_gene: TRBD1; abundance: NA; j_gene: TRBJ1-4; CDR3nt: TGTGCCAGCAGACAGGGGGGATCGGGGGAAAAACTGTTTTTT; CDR3aa: CASRQGGSGEKLFF
v_gene: TRBV14; d_gene: TRBD1; abundance: NA; j_gene: TRBJ1-6; CDR3nt: TGTGCCAGCAGCCAATTTCCCTCGACAGGGGTAAATTCACCCCTCCACTTT; CDR3aa: CASSQFPSTGVNSPLHF
v_gene: TRBV4-1; d_gene: NA; abundance: once; j_gene: TRBJ1-2; CDR3nt: TGCGCCAGCAGCCAAGACAGGTGGATATATGGCTACACCTTC; CDR3aa: CASSQDRWIYGYTF
v_gene: TRBV30; d_gene: TRBD1; abundance: NA; j_gene: TRBJ1-6; CDR3nt: TGTGCCTGGAGGAAGACAGGGGATTCACCCCTCCACTTT; CDR3aa: CAWRKTGDSPLHF
v_gene: TRBV10-1; d_gene: NA; abundance: NA; j_gene: TRBJ2-7; CDR3nt: TGCGCCAGCAGTGACAGCTCCTACGAGCAGTACTTC; CDR3aa: CASSDSSYEQYF
v_gene: TRBV30; d_gene: NA; abundance: NA; j_gene: TRBJ1-4; CDR3nt: TGTGCCTGGAGTTCCCGGCGGGGGGTGGGTGAAAAACTGTTTTTT; CDR3aa: CAWSSRRGVGEKLFF
v_gene: TRBV30; d_gene: NA; abundance: NA; j_gene: TRBJ2-5; CDR3nt: TGTGCCTGGAGTGGACAGTACCAAGAGACCCAGTACTTC; CDR3aa: CAWSGQYQETQYF
v_gene: TRBV2; d_gene: TRBD1; abundance: once; j_gene: TRBJ1-6; CDR3nt: TGTGCCAGCAGTGACGCAGGGGGAAGGGGAGGAGGTAATTCACCCCTCCACTTT; CDR3aa: CASSDAGGRGGGNSPLHF
v_gene: TRBV19; d_gene: NA; abundance: NA; j_gene: TRBJ2-2; CDR3nt: TGTGCCAGTAGTATCTTGCAGGGGAAAGCCGGGGAGCTGTTTTTT; CDR3aa: CASSILQGKAGELFF
v_gene: TRBV27; d_gene: TRBD1; abundance: NA; j_gene: TRBJ2-1; CDR3nt: TGTGCCAGCAGTTCGACAGGGATTGAGCAGTTCTTC; CDR3aa: CASSSTGIEQFF
v_gene: TRBV19; d_gene: NA; abundance: NA; j_gene: TRBJ1-3; CDR3nt: TGTGCCAGTAGTATAGGCGACAGGACCTCTGGAAACACCATATATTTT; CDR3aa: CASSIGDRTSGNTIYF
v_gene: TRBV7-9; d_gene: NA; abundance: few; j_gene: TRBJ1-6; CDR3nt: TGTGCCAGCAACCGCCCGGGGGCCACAGGGATCGATTCACCCCTCCACTTT; CDR3aa: CASNRPGATGIDSPLHF
v_gene: TRBV4-2; d_gene: TRBD2; abundance: once; j_gene: TRBJ2-1; CDR3nt: TGTGCCAGCAGCCGCTGGAGCGGGGGAACGGGGAATGAGCAGTTCTTC; CDR3aa: CASSRWSGGTGNEQFF
v_gene: TRBV7-8; d_gene: NA; abundance: NA; j_gene: TRBJ2-1; CDR3nt: TGTGCCAGCAGCTTCTCCAAAAATGGGCACAATGAGCAGTTCTTC; CDR3aa: CASSFSKNGHNEQFF
v_gene: TRBV29-1; d_gene: NA; abundance: NA; j_gene: TRBJ1-4; CDR3nt: TGCAGCGTTGGGGACTTTGCAAAACTGTTTTTT; CDR3aa: CSVGDFAKLFF
v_gene: TRBV10-1; d_gene: NA; abundance: NA; j_gene: TRBJ2-3; CDR3nt: TGCGCCAGCAGTGAGAACTGGAGAAGCACAGATACGCAGTATTTT; CDR3aa: CASSENWRSTDTQYF
v_gene: TRBV28; d_gene: TRBD1; abundance: NA; j_gene: TRBJ1-3; CDR3nt: TGTGCCAGCAGTTTCGGGACAGGGGTTACCATATATTTT; CDR3aa: CASSFGTGVTIYF
v_gene: TRBV27; d_gene: TRBD1; abundance: NA; j_gene: TRBJ1-6; CDR3nt: TGTGCCAGCAGTTCGGGACAGTACGGTTCACCCCTCCACTTT; CDR3aa: CASSSGQYGSPLHF